This T cell receptor (beta chain) appears in the sequencing data of a study of radiotherapy plus CTLA-4 blockade in lung cancer. Generated by immunoSEQ multiplex PCR, the TCRdb table keeps only in-frame clones and is missing some. The sample lists about 62,000 clones, around 69% seen once, with 2.9% in the top ten. With 4 bases clipped from V and 5 bases from J, the junction kept 18 bases outside the gene matches. The CDR3 length is 19 residues. Germline CDR1 is LGHNA and CDR2 is YSLEER. The rearrangement uses TRBV4-3 and TRBJ2-5, with TRBD2 identical over 11 bases. The sample here was peripheral blood, taken from a patient treated with radiotherapy plus ipilimumab. This receptor was identified in a human donor with non-small cell lung cancer who had a complete response to radiotherapy plus ipilimumab. This CDR3 reads CASSPRWSVAGGPQETQYF. The CDR3 coding sequence is TGCGCCAGCAGCCCCCGCTGGTCAGTAGCGGGGGGGCCGCAGGAGACCCAGTACTTC.